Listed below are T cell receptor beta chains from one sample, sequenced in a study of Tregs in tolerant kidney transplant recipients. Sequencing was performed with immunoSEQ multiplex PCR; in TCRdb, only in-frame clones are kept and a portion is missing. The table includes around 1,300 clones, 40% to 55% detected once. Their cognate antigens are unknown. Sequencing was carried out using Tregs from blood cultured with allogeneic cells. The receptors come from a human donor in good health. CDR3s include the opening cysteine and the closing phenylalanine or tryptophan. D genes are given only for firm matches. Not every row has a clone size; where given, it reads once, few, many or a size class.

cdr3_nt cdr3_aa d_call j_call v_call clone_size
TGTGCCAGCAGCTTCTCCGGGGGAGGGGCAGATACGCAGTATTTT CASSFSGGGADTQYF TRBD2 TRBJ2-3 TRBV7-3 NA
TGTGCCAGCAGCCCCGCCGAGCCCACAGCCTACGGAAACACCATATATTTT CASSPAEPTAYGNTIYF NA TRBJ1-3 TRBV7-2 NA
TGTGCCAGCTCACTAAGGACAGGGGGCGGGCAGTACTTC CASSLRTGGGQYF TRBD1 TRBJ2-7 TRBV18 NA
TGTGCCAGCAGTTTACAGGGTGACGGCTACACCTTC CASSLQGDGYTF NA TRBJ1-2 TRBV7-8 NA
TGTGCCAGCAGCCGTTCCAGGGGCCAAGAGACCCAGTACTTC CASSRSRGQETQYF NA TRBJ2-5 TRBV5-5 NA
TGTGCCTGGAGTTATACAGGGAGGCAGCCCCAGCATTTT CAWSYTGRQPQHF NA TRBJ1-5 TRBV30 large
TGTGCCAGCAGCTTTAAGACTAGCGGGACCTACAATGAGCAGTTCTTC CASSFKTSGTYNEQFF TRBD2 TRBJ2-1 TRBV5-6 NA
TGTCGGTCCGGAAAGAGAGAGATAACCCAAGAGACCCAGTACTTC CRSGKREITQETQYF NA TRBJ2-5 TRBV19 NA
TGTGCCAGCAGCTTAGTCCCCAATGAGCAGTTCTTC CASSLVPNEQFF NA TRBJ2-1 TRBV7-2 NA
TGTGCCAGCGGAGAGACCCAGTACTTC CASGETQYF NA TRBJ2-5 TRBV7-3 medium-sized
TGTGCCAGCAGCCGTGGGGCAAACCCTTGGGAGACCCAGTACTTC CASSRGANPWETQYF NA TRBJ2-5 TRBV7-2 few
TGTGCCAGCAGCTTATCCGCGGGGGTACCCTACGAGCAGTACTTC CASSLSAGVPYEQYF TRBD2 TRBJ2-7 TRBV7-2 NA
TGTGCCAGCAGCGTAGGGACTAGCTACTCCTACGAGCAGTACTTC CASSVGTSYSYEQYF TRBD2 TRBJ2-7 TRBV9 few
TGCGCCAGCAGCTTGTTACAGGGGGGCATCAATGAGCAGTTCTTC CASSLLQGGINEQFF TRBD1 TRBJ2-1 TRBV5-1 large
TGTGCCAGCAGCGTAGTTGGGAGTGTAGCAGATACGCAGTATTTT CASSVVGSVADTQYF NA TRBJ2-3 TRBV9 few
TGTGCCAGCAGCTTAAGGACTATAGATCCTTCGCAGTATTTT CASSLRTIDPSQYF NA TRBJ2-3 TRBV7-2 NA
TGCGCCAGCAGCTTGGCGGGGCGTCACTACGAGCAGTACTTC CASSLAGRHYEQYF NA TRBJ2-7 TRBV5-1 few
TGTGCCAGCAGCTTAGCGCCTGGTGCGGGCTACACCTTC CASSLAPGAGYTF NA TRBJ1-2 TRBV7-9 NA
TGTGCCAGCAGCTCACTACAGGGGTCGAGGGGAAACACCATATATTTT CASSSLQGSRGNTIYF TRBD1 TRBJ1-3 TRBV11-2 NA
TGTGCCAGCAGCCCTCAGGGATCCCCTAACTATGGCTACACCTTC CASSPQGSPNYGYTF NA TRBJ1-2 TRBV7-2 NA
TGTGCCAGCAGCTTGATAAGGGACTGGACCCAAGAGACCCAGTACTTC CASSLIRDWTQETQYF NA TRBJ2-5 TRBV5-4 NA
TGCGCCAGCAGCTTGACAGGGGGCGTCTATGGCTACACCTTC CASSLTGGVYGYTF TRBD1 TRBJ1-2 TRBV5-1 NA
TGTGCCAGTAGTGATCGAAAGACCTATGGCTACACCTTC CASSDRKTYGYTF NA TRBJ1-2 TRBV19 NA
TGTGCCACCAGCAGAGATGGCAGTTCCTATGGCTACACCTTC CATSRDGSSYGYTF NA TRBJ1-2 TRBV15 NA
TGCGCCAGCAGCCCCGATGGCTTGCATGAGCAGTTCTTC CASSPDGLHEQFF NA TRBJ2-1 TRBV5-1 few
TGTGCCAGCAGCTTAGCGCCTGGTGCGGGCTACACCTTC CASSLAPGAGYTF NA TRBJ1-2 TRBV11-3 NA
TGTGCCAGCAGCCATCCCGGACTCAAAGGGGAGCAGTTCTTC CASSHPGLKGEQFF NA TRBJ2-1 TRBV5-4 NA
TGTGCCAGCAGCTTGGGACCGAGAGTGGGCGACGAGCAGTACTTC CASSLGPRVGDEQYF NA TRBJ2-7 TRBV11-1 NA
TGTGCCAGCAGCTTACTAGCGGTTCACAATGAGCAGTTCTTC CASSLLAVHNEQFF TRBD2 TRBJ2-1 TRBV11-3 NA
TGTGCCAGCAGCTTAGGCGGGAGGGCTGCTGAGACCCAGTACTTC CASSLGGRAAETQYF TRBD2 TRBJ2-5 TRBV11-3 NA
TGCGCCAGCAGCTTGTACGGCGCTCCTACGGAGCAGTACTTC CASSLYGAPTEQYF NA TRBJ2-7 TRBV5-1 NA
TGTGCCAGAAGCTTGGAAGGCACTCGGACAGTCCGGAATCAGCCCCAGCATTTT CARSLEGTRTVRNQPQHF NA TRBJ1-5 TRBV5-3 hyperexpanded
TGTGCCAGCAGCCTTTCAGGGGGCTACACCTTC CASSLSGGYTF NA TRBJ1-2 TRBV5-6 NA
TGTGCCAGCAGTGCTTTACAGGGGGGGACTTTCTTT CASSALQGGTFF TRBD1 TRBJ1-1 TRBV2 NA
TGTGCCAGCAGCCCATCAGGGGCCCGAGGGCCCCAGCATTTT CASSPSGARGPQHF NA TRBJ1-5 TRBV7-1 NA
TGTGCTAGTGGTTACGCCGGGACCACTTATACGCAGTATTTT CASGYAGTTYTQYF NA TRBJ2-3 TRBV12-5 NA
TGTGCCACCCTCCTACTCTACGAGCAGTACTTC CATLLLYEQYF NA TRBJ2-7 TRBV14 NA
TGTGCCATCAGTTCGGGGAACACAGATACGCAGTATTTT CAISSGNTDTQYF NA TRBJ2-3 TRBV6-5 NA
TGTGCCAGTAGTATGGTAGGGGGAGGTAGGCAGCCCCAGCATTTT CASSMVGGGRQPQHF NA TRBJ1-5 TRBV19 NA
TGTGCCAGCAGAAAGAGGGGACAGGGGAATTCACCCCTCCACTTT CASRKRGQGNSPLHF TRBD1 TRBJ1-6 TRBV6-5 once
TGTGCCAGCTCACCTCTCAGAGGACAGGGATACACTGAAGCTTTCTTT CASSPLRGQGYTEAFF TRBD1 TRBJ1-1 TRBV18 NA
TGTGCCAGCAGCTTAGTGGGTCGTCCAGACTTC CASSLVGRPDF NA TRBJ2-5 TRBV7-6 few
TGCGCCAGCAGCCCGAGAGGGGGCGATGGCTACACCTTC CASSPRGGDGYTF TRBD1 TRBJ1-2 TRBV5-1 medium-sized
TGTGCCTGGAGTGTACAGGCAATTCAAGAGACCCAGTACTTC CAWSVQAIQETQYF NA TRBJ2-5 TRBV30 few
TGTGCCAGCAGCCGTACCGGGACAGGGGGCCACGAGCAGTACTTC CASSRTGTGGHEQYF TRBD1 TRBJ2-7 TRBV5-4 NA
TGTGCCAGCAGCTTCGCGCAAGAGACCCAGTACTTC CASSFAQETQYF NA TRBJ2-5 TRBV5-3 NA
TGTGCCAGCAGCTTCCCCTCCAGCTCACAAAGTCGGGCCAACGTCCTGACTTTC CASSFPSSSQSRANVLTF NA TRBJ2-6 TRBV7-4 NA
TGTGCCAGTAGTATTCTCTATGGCTACACCTTC CASSILYGYTF NA TRBJ1-2 TRBV19 once
TGCGCCAGCAGCCAAGAGGCACGTACTGGGGCCAACGTCCTGACTTTC CASSQEARTGANVLTF NA TRBJ2-6 TRBV11-1 NA
TGTGCCAGCGGGAAATGGGGGAACACTGAAGCTTTCTTT CASGKWGNTEAFF NA TRBJ1-1 TRBV2 large
TGTGCCAGCAGCAAACAAACGGGACTAGTATACGTGACCCAGTACTTC CASSKQTGLVYVTQYF TRBD2 TRBJ2-5 TRBV7-2 medium-sized
TGCGCCAGCAGCGGATTTAACACCGGGGAGCTGTTTTTT CASSGFNTGELFF NA TRBJ2-2 TRBV5-1 NA
TGTGCCAGCAGCTTCAAGACCCACAGGGGAACCGGGGAGCTGTTTTTT CASSFKTHRGTGELFF TRBD1 TRBJ2-2 TRBV5-6 NA